The 29 T cell receptor beta chains below were found in one sample sequenced in a study of T-cell reconstitution after alpha-beta-depleted transplantation in children (dated by TCRdb to about 2016). Libraries were made using PCR. Sequencing was carried out with an Illumina HiSeq 2500. To normalize quantification of the TCRbeta repertoire, the TCR libraries were built with molecular barcoding that relied on unique molecular identifiers. In TCRdb, the public reads were trimmed at Q25 with fastp and aligned with MiXCR, with productive beta chains retained. Each CDR3 protein gets just one entry, which takes the most common genes and DNA from the rows behind it. The sample has more than 200,000 distinct CDR3 sequences on record, more than 7.5% of them singletons. The top ten hold less than 6% of the sample. The material was PBMCs from the stem cell graft donor, obtained from the stem cell graft. The receptors here all came from a human donor who donated a stem cell graft to a child with SCID.

This clonotype was found many times. The chain carries TRBV3-1 and TRBJ2-7, with D possibly being TRBD2 (6 bases). The CDR3 spans 15 residues. In germline, CDR1 is LGHDT, CDR2 YNNKEL (reference sequence). V lost 1 base, J lost 3 bases, and 13 bases lay in between. The CDR3 DNA is TGTGCCAGCAGCCAAGCCCGCGCCGGGGGCTACGAGCAGTACTTC. Protein: CASSQARAGGYEQYF.

This clonotype has at least ten counts. The gene calls are TRBV29-1 and TRBJ2-5; a weak D match, TRBD2 (6 bases). Germline V gives CDR1 SQVTM, CDR2 ANQGSEA. V was clipped by 5 bases and J by 2 bases, with 9 bases between them. The CDR3 spans 12 residues. CDR3 nucleotides: TGCAGCGTTACTGCGGGACAAGAGACCCAGTACTTC. This sequence encodes CSVTAGQETQYF.

This clonotype was found many times. The V gene is TRBV24-1, the J gene TRBJ1-2; maybe TRBD1 (6 bases). The CDR3 totals 14 residues. Trimming shortened V by 4 bases and J by 3 bases, and 11 bases separated the two germline ends. Germline CDR1 KGHDR, CDR2 SFDVKD. CDR3 loop: CATSDPDRYYGYTF. CDR3 coding DNA: TGTGCCACCAGTGACCCTGACAGGTACTATGGCTACACCTTC.

The DNA for the CDR3 is TGCAGTGCGACCCGATCAGCGGGGCGCACAGATACGCAGTATTTT. This sequence encodes CSATRSAGRTDTQYF. This chain joins TRBV20-1 and TRBJ2-3; 7 positions agree with TRBD2. CDR3 size: 15 residues. J was trimmed by 1 base and V by 6 bases; bases with no gene match: 10. Germline CDR1 reads DFQATT; CDR2 reads SNEGSKA (reference sequence).

This clonotype came up many times. The chain couples TRBV24-1 to TRBJ1-2, with 7 bases fitting TRBD1. Germline V CDR1 and CDR2: KGHDR, SFDVKD. CDR3 length equals 16 residues. V shed 3 bases and J 0 bases; nucleotides not matched to a gene: 6. CDR3 in DNA: TGTGCCACCAGTGATACCAGACAGGGAGCTAACTATGGCTACACCTTC. Translation gives CATSDTRQGANYGYTF.

This clonotype showed up many times. The gene calls are TRBV10-2 and TRBJ1-2; no clear D gene. In germline, CDR1 is WSHSY, CDR2 SAAADI. V lost 2 bases to trimming and J lost 0 bases, with 7 bases between them. The CDR3 is 14 amino acids. The CDR3 region is CASSETGANYGYTF. In DNA form, the CDR3 reads TGCGCCAGCAGTGAGACCGGAGCTAACTATGGCTACACCTTC.

The table lists this clonotype with many counts. The chain employs TRBV5-1 and TRBJ1-1; D ambiguous. V was trimmed by 1 base and J by 2 bases, leaving 15 bases between them. This CDR3 region has 16 residues. Germline CDR1 reads SGHRS; CDR2 reads YFSETQ. CDR3 sequence (DNA): TGCGCCAGCAGCTTGACGGAAGGGATTCCTAACACTGAAGCTTTCTTT. This sequence encodes CASSLTEGIPNTEAFF.

Many counts were recorded for this clonotype. The rearrangement joins TRBV9 to TRBJ2-7; D may correspond to TRBD1 or TRBD2 (5 bases each). Trimming took off 0 bases at V and 0 bases at J, with 10 bases between the two ends. The CDR3 has 15 amino acids. CDR1 is SGDLS, CDR2 YYNGEE, per germline. CDR3 in amino acids: CASSVGPGLSYEQYF. As DNA, the CDR3 is TGTGCCAGCAGCGTAGGTCCGGGGCTCTCCTACGAGCAGTACTTC.

Comments on this clonotype: This may be a read error: a much more frequent sequence differs by one nucleotide. The chain links TRBV7-7 to TRBJ2-7, with a tentative D call TRBD1 (5 bases). V was clipped by 7 bases and J by 0 bases, with 16 bases between them. Germline V gene lookup returns CDR1 SSHAT and CDR2 FNYEAQ (reference sequence). The CDR3 length is 15 residues. CDR3 protein: CASIPNAGPSYEQYF. The CDR3 bases are TGTGCCAGCATCCCCAATGCAGGGCCCTCCTACGAGCAGTACTTC.

The sample holds many counts of this clonotype. The chain carries TRBV12-3 or TRBV12-4 and TRBJ2-7; TRBD1 matches 7 bases. After removal of 5 bases from V and 5 bases from J, the junction contained 3 bases not matched to a gene. The CDR3 length is 12 residues. The CDR3 DNA is TGTGCCAGCAGTCCAACAGGGGACGAGCAGTACTTC. This codes for CASSPTGDEQYF.

This chain connects TRBV30 to TRBJ2-7; D call uncertain. V lost 4 bases to trimming and J lost 0 bases, with 16 bases between them. From germline, CDR1 is GTSNPN and CDR2 SVGIG (reference sequence). This CDR3 region has 15 residues. The CDR3 nucleotides are TGTGCCTGGACTAGGGCGCCAGCCCGCTCCTACGAGCAGTACTTC. It specifies CAWTRAPARSYEQYF.

The chain is built from TRBV4-3 and TRBJ1-2, with a tentative D call TRBD1 (5 bases). V lost 4 bases, J lost 5 bases, and 17 bases lay in between. The germline gives CDR1 LGHNA, CDR2 YSLEER. CDR3 size: 15 residues. CDR3 amino acids: CASSLLGRQGYGYTF. The CDR3 DNA reads TGCGCCAGCAGCCTACTCGGGCGGCAGGGATATGGCTACACCTTC.

This clonotype was counted many times. This chain connects TRBV20-1 to TRBJ1-5, with 7 bases fitting TRBD1. After removal of 6 bases from V and 5 bases from J, the junction contained 16 bases not matched to a gene. CDR3 length: 16 residues. Germline assignment: CDR1 DFQATT and CDR2 SNEGSKA (reference sequence). The CDR3 DNA is TGCAGTGCGAGCAGTCGACAGGGTCTACGGGATCAGCCCCAGCATTTT. Translation: CSASSRQGLRDQPQHF.

This clonotype was counted at least ten times. The rearrangement links TRBV7-8 to TRBJ2-2; D not resolved. The V and J ends lost 5 bases and 0 bases respectively, with 13 bases between them. The CDR3 covers 16 residues. Germline-derived CDR1 and CDR2 are SGHVS and FQNEAQ. CDR3 protein: CASSPNFNANTGELFF. CDR3 DNA sequence: TGTGCCAGCAGCCCCAATTTTAACGCGAACACCGGGGAGCTGTTTTTT.

This clonotype occurred many times. CDR3 bases: TGTGCCAGCAGCCCCGGAGCGGGGGCGATTGGCAATGAGCAGTTCTTC. Protein: CASSPGAGAIGNEQFF. The chain links TRBV7-8 to TRBJ2-1; 8 nucleotides align to TRBD2. The CDR3 loop spans 16 amino acids. V trimming: 5 bases; J trimming: 6 bases; junction bases outside the gene matches: 12. Germline V gene sequence: CDR1 SGHVS, CDR2 FQNEAQ. The variable domain in full, with the rest retrieved from reference TRBV7-8 and TRBJ2-1, is GAGVSQSPRYKVAKRGQDVALRCDPISGHVSLFWYQQALGQGPEFLTYFQNEAQLDKSGLPSDRFFAERPEGSVSTLKIQRTQQEDSAVYLCASSPGAGAIGNEQFFGPGTRLTVL.

In its sample, this clonotype was seen many times. The chain recombines TRBV4-1 with TRBJ2-1; 13 positions match TRBD2. Germline V gene sequence: CDR1 MGHRA, CDR2 YSYEKL. CDR3 length: 19 amino acids. After removal of 1 base from V and 3 bases from J, the junction contained 9 bases not matched to a gene. Here the CDR3 reads CASSQGLAGGQRIYNEQFF. The CDR3 DNA reads as TGCGCCAGCAGCCAAGGACTAGCGGGGGGCCAAAGAATCTACAATGAGCAGTTCTTC.

In this sample, this clonotype turned up many times. The chain joins TRBV27 to TRBJ2-3; 9 bases agree with TRBD2. In germline, CDR1 is MNHEY, CDR2 SMNVEV (reference sequence). The CDR3 runs 16 residues. V gave up 4 bases and J gave up 0 bases; unmatched junction bases: 5. In DNA, the CDR3 is TGTGCCAGCAGTTCACTAGCGGGCGTCAGCACAGATACGCAGTATTTT. This translates into CASSSLAGVSTDTQYF.

The table lists this clonotype with many counts. V and J are TRBV12-3 or TRBV12-4 and TRBJ2-2, with D hard to call. The CDR3 has 11 residues. Trimming cost V 7 bases and J 4 bases, with 4 bases left between them. For the CDR3, the DNA is TGTGCCAGCAAGTTCACCGGGGAGCTGTTTTTT. Amino acids: CASKFTGELFF.

A few counts support this clonotype. The chain has TRBV20-1 and TRBJ1-3; D call uncertain. V lost 5 bases, J lost 0 bases, and 20 bases lay in between. CDR3 size: 17 residues. Looked up from germline, CDR1 is DFQATT and CDR2 is SNEGSKA (reference sequence). CDR3 in amino acids: CSAGPTASAHSGNTIYF. As DNA, the CDR3 is TGCAGTGCTGGACCGACGGCGTCCGCCCACTCTGGAAACACCATATATTTT.

This clonotype was seen repeatedly, ten times or more. The chain uses TRBV7-9 and TRBJ1-1; weak D call: TRBD1 (6 bases). With 1 base removed from V and 0 bases from J, the gap between germline ends came to 24 bases. CDR3 length equals 20 residues. Per the germline V gene, CDR1 is SEHNR and CDR2 is FQNEAQ (reference sequence). The CDR3 coding sequence is TGTGCCAGCAGCTTAGTGGTCTTGGGCAGGGGCACCGGTTTGAACACTGAAGCTTTCTTT. Amino acid sequence: CASSLVVLGRGTGLNTEAFF.

The chain links TRBV18 to TRBJ1-2; the match to TRBD1 covers 7 bases. The CDR3 length is 15 residues. Germline trimming cut 0 bases from V and 12 bases from J; bases unmatched to any gene: 13. Per the germline V gene, CDR1 is KGHSH and CDR2 is LQKENI. Here the CDR3 reads CASSPPWTGFSVNTF. CDR3 sequence (DNA): TGTGCCAGCTCACCACCTTGGACAGGATTTTCGGTTAACACCTTC.

This clonotype appeared many times. The chain links TRBV5-5 to TRBJ1-2, with TRBD1 identical over 7 bases. J lost 8 bases, V lost 0 bases, and 7 bases had no gene match. CDR1 is SGHKS, CDR2 YYEKEE, per germline (reference sequence). This CDR3 is 14 amino acids long. In DNA, the CDR3 is TGTGCCAGCAGCTTGGTGGGCCAAGGGGGCGGCTACACCTTC. Its translation: CASSLVGQGGGYTF.

In its sample, this clonotype was seen many times. The chain carries TRBV27 and TRBJ1-1; maybe TRBD1 (5 bases). The V and J ends lost 6 bases and 0 bases respectively, with 11 bases between them. The CDR3 extends over 14 amino acids. Germline V gene lookup returns CDR1 MNHEY and CDR2 SMNVEV (reference sequence). The CDR3 here is CASSHGHLNTEAFF. The DNA for the CDR3 is TGTGCCAGCAGCCACGGACATTTGAACACTGAAGCTTTCTTT.

This clonotype was found many times. The V gene is TRBV29-1, the J gene TRBJ2-6; D is possibly TRBD1 (5 bases). The CDR3 has 15 residues. Trimming left V 6 bases short and J 4 bases short, with 16 bases between. The germline gives CDR1 SQVTM, CDR2 ANQGSEA. For the CDR3, the DNA is TGCAGCGTCGAGGACATCTTTACGGGGGCCAACGTCCTGACTTTC. Translation: CSVEDIFTGANVLTF.

In its sample, this clonotype was seen many times. This chain joins TRBV5-1 and TRBJ1-6; TRBD1 is a possible D gene (5 bases). This CDR3 spans 16 amino acids. The V gene's germline CDR1 is SGHRS and CDR2 YFSETQ. V was trimmed by 2 bases and J by 7 bases, leaving 16 bases between them. The DNA for the CDR3 is TGCGCCAGCAGCTTCGTCCGGGACGGACCCAATTCACCCCTCCACTTT. Amino acids: CASSFVRDGPNSPLHF.

This clonotype was seen at least ten times. The rearrangement joins TRBV5-6 to TRBJ1-2; maybe TRBD1 (5 bases). V was pared by 1 base and J by 4 bases, with 14 bases between. CDR3 length: 15 amino acids. Germline-derived CDR1 and CDR2 are SGHDT and YYEEEE. The CDR3 nucleotides read TGTGCCAGCAGCTTGCGAACAACCCAGGGCTATGGCTACACCTTC. Translated, it gives CASSLRTTQGYGYTF.

There are many counts of this clonotype. CDR3 residues: CASSYSWGFSGSSTDTQYF. The CDR3 region has the DNA TGTGCCAGCAGTTACTCGTGGGGGTTTAGCGGTTCTAGCACAGATACGCAGTATTTT. This rearrangement joins TRBV6-5 to TRBJ2-3; D is perhaps TRBD2 (6 bases). Between the trimmed V and J ends, which lost 0 bases and 0 bases, there was a span of 19 bases. Germline V gene sequence: CDR1 MNHEY, CDR2 SVGAGI. This CDR3 has 19 amino acids.

This clonotype was seen at least ten times. V usage is TRBV20-1 and J usage is TRBJ2-7; 10 bases match TRBD2. Per the germline V gene, CDR1 is DFQATT and CDR2 is SNEGSKA (reference sequence). The CDR3 length is 13 residues. The V and J ends lost 1 base and 5 bases, in that order; junction bases with no gene match: 2. CDR3 sequence (DNA): TGCAGTGCTAGAGTACTAGCGGGGCACGAGCAGTACTTC. Translating it yields CSARVLAGHEQYF.

This clonotype was seen at least ten times. The chain employs TRBV27 and TRBJ1-6, with D perhaps matching TRBD1 (5 bases). This CDR3 is 14 amino acids long. Germline assignment: CDR1 MNHEY and CDR2 SMNVEV (reference sequence). Trimming removed 1 base at V and 8 bases at J, with 9 bases between. CDR3 nucleotides: TGTGCCAGCAGTTTATGGGGCACGGATTCACCCCTCCACTTT. As protein: CASSLWGTDSPLHF.